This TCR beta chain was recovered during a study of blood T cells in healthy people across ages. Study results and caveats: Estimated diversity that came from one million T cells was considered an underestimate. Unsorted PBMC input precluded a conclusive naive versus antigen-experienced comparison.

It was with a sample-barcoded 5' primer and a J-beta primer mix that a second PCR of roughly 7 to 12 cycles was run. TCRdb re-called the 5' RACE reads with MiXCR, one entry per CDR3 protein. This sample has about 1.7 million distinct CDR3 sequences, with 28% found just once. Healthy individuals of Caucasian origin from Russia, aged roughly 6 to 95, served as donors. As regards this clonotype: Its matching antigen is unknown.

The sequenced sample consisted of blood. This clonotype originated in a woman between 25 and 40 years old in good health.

In nucleotides, the CDR3 is TGCGCCAGCAGTGAGTCGATTGGCGTCGGTCAAGAGACCCAGTACTTC. The encoded protein is CASSESIGVGQETQYF. The chain recombines TRBV10-1 with TRBJ2-5; D remains unclear. This CDR3 contains 16 residues. CDR1 and CDR2 (germline): WNHNN, SYGVQD (reference sequence). V was clipped by 0 bases and J by 2 bases, with 13 bases between them.